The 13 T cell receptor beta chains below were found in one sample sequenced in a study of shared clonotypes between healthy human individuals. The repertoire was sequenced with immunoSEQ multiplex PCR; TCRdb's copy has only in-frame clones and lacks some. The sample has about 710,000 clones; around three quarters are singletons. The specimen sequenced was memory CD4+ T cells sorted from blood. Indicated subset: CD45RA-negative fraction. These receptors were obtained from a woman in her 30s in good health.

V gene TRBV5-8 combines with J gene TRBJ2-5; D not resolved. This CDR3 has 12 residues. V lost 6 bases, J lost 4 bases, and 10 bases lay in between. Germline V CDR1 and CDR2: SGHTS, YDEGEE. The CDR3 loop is CASTRAGETQYF. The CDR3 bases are TGTGCCAGCACGCGCGCTGGAGAGACCCAGTACTTC.

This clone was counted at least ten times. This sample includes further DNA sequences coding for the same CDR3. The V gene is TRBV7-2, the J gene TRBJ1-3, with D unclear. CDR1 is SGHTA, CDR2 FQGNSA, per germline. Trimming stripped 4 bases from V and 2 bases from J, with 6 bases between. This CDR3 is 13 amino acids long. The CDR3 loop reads CASSSTPGNTIYF. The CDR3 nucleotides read TGTGCCAGCAGCTCAACCCCTGGAAACACCATATATTTT.

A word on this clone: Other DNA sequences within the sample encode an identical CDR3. The CDR3 spells CASGGQGQETQYF. The CDR3 bases are TGCGCCAGCGGCGGACAGGGTCAGGAGACCCAGTACTTC. The chain has TRBV10-2 and TRBJ2-5, with 8 bases fitting TRBD1. The J segment lost 5 bases and the V segment lost 8 bases, leaving 7 bases of the junction unmatched. CDR3 length: 13 residues. In germline, CDR1 is WSHSY, CDR2 SAAADI.

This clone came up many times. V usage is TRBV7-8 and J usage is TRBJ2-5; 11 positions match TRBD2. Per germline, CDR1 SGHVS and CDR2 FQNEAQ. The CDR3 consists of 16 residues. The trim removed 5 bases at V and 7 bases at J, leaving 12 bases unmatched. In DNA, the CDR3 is TGTGCCAGCAGCACAACAACTAGCGGGAGTCGGGTGACCCAGTACTTC. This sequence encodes CASSTTTSGSRVTQYF.

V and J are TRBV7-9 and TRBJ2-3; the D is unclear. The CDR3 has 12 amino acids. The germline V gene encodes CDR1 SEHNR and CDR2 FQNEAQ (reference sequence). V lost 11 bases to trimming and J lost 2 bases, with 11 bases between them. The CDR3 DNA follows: TGTGCCTGCCGAACAGCCACAGATACGCAGTATTTT. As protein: CACRTATDTQYF.

CDR3 in DNA: TGTGCCAGCAGTTTTGATAGGATCACTGAAGCTTTCTTT. This gives the protein CASSFDRITEAFF. The chain joins TRBV27 to TRBJ1-1, with unresolved D. Germline-derived CDR1 and CDR2 are MNHEY and SMNVEV (reference sequence). The CDR3 totals 13 residues. Trimming cost V 3 bases and J 4 bases, with 9 bases left between them.

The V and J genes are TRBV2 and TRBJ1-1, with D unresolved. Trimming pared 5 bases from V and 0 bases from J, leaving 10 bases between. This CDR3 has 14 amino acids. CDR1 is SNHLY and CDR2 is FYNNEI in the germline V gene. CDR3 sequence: CASSFQTMNTEAFF. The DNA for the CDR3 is TGTGCCAGCAGTTTCCAGACCATGAACACTGAAGCTTTCTTT.

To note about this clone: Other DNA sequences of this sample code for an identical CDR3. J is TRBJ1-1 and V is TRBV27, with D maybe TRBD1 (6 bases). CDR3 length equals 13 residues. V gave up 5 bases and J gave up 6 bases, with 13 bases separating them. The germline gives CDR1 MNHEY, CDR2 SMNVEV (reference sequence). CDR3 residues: CASSLLGAAEAFF. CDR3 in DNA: TGTGCCAGCAGTCTCCTGGGGGCGGCTGAAGCTTTCTTT.

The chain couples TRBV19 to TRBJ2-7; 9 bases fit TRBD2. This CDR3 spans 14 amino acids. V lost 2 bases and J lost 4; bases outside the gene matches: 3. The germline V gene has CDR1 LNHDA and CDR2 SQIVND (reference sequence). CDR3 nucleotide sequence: TGTGCCAGTAGTATAAGCCTAGCGGGATACGAGCAGTACTTC. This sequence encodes CASSISLAGYEQYF.

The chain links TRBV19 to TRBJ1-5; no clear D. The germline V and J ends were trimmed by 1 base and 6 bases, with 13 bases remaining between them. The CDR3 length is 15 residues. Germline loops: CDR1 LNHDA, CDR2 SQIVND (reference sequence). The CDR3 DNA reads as TGTGCCAGTAGTATAGTTGGTCACCAAAGTCAGCCCCAGCATTTT. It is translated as CASSIVGHQSQPQHF.

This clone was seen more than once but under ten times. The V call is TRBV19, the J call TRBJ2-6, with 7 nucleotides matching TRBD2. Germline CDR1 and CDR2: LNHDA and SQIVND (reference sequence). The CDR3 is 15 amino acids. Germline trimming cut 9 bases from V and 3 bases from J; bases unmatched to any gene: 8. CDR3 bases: TGTGCCAGCCGGGACTACGAAGGTGGGGCCAACGTCCTGACTTTC. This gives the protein CASRDYEGGANVLTF.

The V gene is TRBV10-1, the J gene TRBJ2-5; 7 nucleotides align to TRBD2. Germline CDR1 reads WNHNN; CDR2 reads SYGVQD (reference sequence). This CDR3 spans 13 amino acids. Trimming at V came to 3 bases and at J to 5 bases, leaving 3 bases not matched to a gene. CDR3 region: CASSDGGSETQYF. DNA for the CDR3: TGCGCCAGCAGTGACGGGGGGTCGGAGACCCAGTACTTC.

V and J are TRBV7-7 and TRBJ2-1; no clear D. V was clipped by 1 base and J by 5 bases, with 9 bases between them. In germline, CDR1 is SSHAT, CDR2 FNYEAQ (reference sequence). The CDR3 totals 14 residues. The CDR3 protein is CASSLDNSNNEQFF. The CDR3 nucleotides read TGTGCCAGCAGCTTAGACAACAGTAACAATGAGCAGTTCTTC.